The 11 T cell receptor beta chains below were found in one sample sequenced in a study of Graves' ophthalmopathy and Graves' hyperthyroidism listed by TCRdb under 2018. Sequencing was carried out with an Illumina HiSeq 2000. TCR beta CDR3 regions were amplified from RNA transcripts for repertoire sequencing. The first round of RT-PCR was done with HTBI primers and the Qiagen OneStep RT-PCR kit, and was followed by a second round of multiplex PCR, then size selection and purification. TCRdb reprocessed the public reads (quality trimming at Q25 with fastp, clone calling with MiXCR) and kept in-frame beta chains. Records with the same CDR3 protein are collapsed into one entry carrying the most frequent genes and DNA. The sample contains 450,000 or so distinct CDR3 sequences, approximately 15% of them found a single time. The ten top clones hold more than 8.5% of the sample. Material for sequencing was blood. The origin of the receptors is a woman younger than 45 with Graves' ophthalmopathy. Donor details come from another sample of the same person, matched by shared clones.

This clonotype was recorded many times. The rearrangement links TRBV7-2 to TRBJ2-5, with D hard to call. The CDR3 has 15 amino acids. Looked up from germline, CDR1 is SGHTA and CDR2 is FQGNSA. V lost 5 bases and J lost 2, with 15 bases in between. The CDR3 region has the DNA TGTGCCAGCAGCCCACTGGGCTTGGGGCAAGAGACCCAGTACTTC. This codes for CASSPLGLGQETQYF.

Many counts were recorded for this clonotype. The chain recombines TRBV28 with TRBJ2-2; possibly TRBD2 for D (7 bases). Trimming removed 2 bases from V and 4 bases from J, with 8 bases in between. The CDR3 sequence is 14 residues long. Per the germline V gene, CDR1 is MDHEN and CDR2 is SYDVKM. This chain's CDR3 is CASSLAGATGELFF. As DNA, the CDR3 is TGTGCCAGCAGTTTAGCGGGGGCCACCGGGGAGCTGTTTTTT.

This clonotype was detected many times. V gene TRBV6-1 combines with J gene TRBJ2-7; TRBD1 matches at 9 bases. This CDR3 spans 14 amino acids. The J segment lost 4 bases and the V segment lost 2 bases, leaving 3 bases of the junction unmatched. Per the germline V gene, CDR1 is MNHNS and CDR2 is SASEGT. CDR3 amino acids: CASSEWDRAYEQYF. In DNA, the CDR3 is TGTGCCAGCAGTGAATGGGACAGGGCTTACGAGCAGTACTTC.

The chain employs TRBV4-1 and TRBJ2-2; maybe TRBD2 (6 bases). The CDR3 is made up of 14 amino acids. Trimming left V 4 bases short and J 1 base short, with 7 bases between. The V gene's germline CDR1 is MGHRA and CDR2 YSYEKL. The CDR3 DNA is TGCGCCAGCAGCCGGGGGGAGAACACCGGGGAGCTGTTTTTT. This encodes CASSRGENTGELFF.

The table lists this clonotype with many counts. V and J are TRBV7-2 and TRBJ2-5, with TRBD2 as a possible D gene (7 bases). With 7 bases removed from V and 5 bases from J, the gap between germline ends came to 23 bases. The CDR3 runs 16 residues. Germline V CDR1 and CDR2: SGHTA, FQGNSA. DNA for the CDR3: TGTGCCAGCAAGGGGGGGGGGACTATCCCCGGGGAGACCCAGTACTTC. As protein: CASKGGGTIPGETQYF.

As regards this clonotype: One junction end does not reproduce the germline sequence, and a read error may be involved. The chain links TRBV12-3 or TRBV12-4 to TRBJ1-2; 8 bases are shared with TRBD1. The CDR3 has 13 residues. The CDR3 DNA sequence: TGTGCCAGCAGCTCCGGGACAGGTTATGACTACACCTTC. It translates to CASSSGTGYDYTF.

At least ten counts were recorded for this clonotype. This chain uses TRBV20-1 with TRBJ2-7, with TRBD2 identical over 8 bases. J was trimmed by 2 bases and V by 7 bases; bases with no gene match: 10. CDR3 length equals 14 residues. Germline V CDR1 and CDR2: DFQATT, SNEGSKA (reference sequence). The CDR3 protein is CSVPKTSGTYEQYF. The CDR3 DNA reads TGCAGTGTCCCAAAAACTAGCGGCACCTACGAGCAGTACTTC.

The chain has TRBV5-1 and TRBJ2-2, with TRBD1 matching over 10 bases. The trim removed 3 bases at V and 6 bases at J, leaving 8 bases unmatched. Germline V gene data show CDR1 as SGHRS and CDR2 as YFSETQ. The CDR3 is 16 residues long. DNA of the CDR3: TGCGCCAGCAGCTCCCGACAGGGGGCACAACCCGGGGAGCTGTTTTTT. It codes for CASSSRQGAQPGELFF.

The chain joins TRBV2 to TRBJ2-7; 10 bases fit TRBD1. In germline, CDR1 is SNHLY, CDR2 FYNNEI. Trimming removed 0 bases from V and 4 bases from J; junction bases left unmatched: 6. The CDR3 contains 16 residues. For the CDR3, the DNA is TGTGCCAGCAGTGAAGCGCCGGGACAGGGGAGGTACGAGCAGTACTTC. This encodes CASSEAPGQGRYEQYF.

This clonotype was observed at least ten times. The chain carries TRBV7-2 and TRBJ2-4; TRBD2 might be the D (7 bases). The germline V gene has CDR1 SGHTA and CDR2 FQGNSA. The ends were cut back, 6 bases at V and 0 bases at J, with 21 bases in the middle. The CDR3 is 18 residues long. CDR3 sequence: CASSSGSYGGVAKNIQYF. CDR3 bases: TGTGCCAGCAGTAGCGGGTCCTACGGGGGCGTAGCCAAAAACATTCAGTACTTC.

This clonotype was seen more than once but under ten times. The rearrangement links TRBV20-1 to TRBJ1-1, with TRBD1 as a possible D gene (6 bases). Trimming pared 5 bases from V and 7 bases from J, leaving 17 bases between. Germline-derived CDR1 and CDR2 are DFQATT and SNEGSKA (reference sequence). The CDR3 covers 13 residues. In DNA, the CDR3 is TGCAGTGCTCCACGGGGGGCGGGGGGTGAAGCTTTCTTT. Its translation is CSAPRGAGGEAFF.